The present TCR beta chain was sequenced within a study of blood T cells in healthy people across ages. Whole-study findings and limits: From one million sequenced T cells, diversity estimates were lower bounds.

In this sample, this clonotype turned up a few times. Its antigen is currently unknown. The use of a sample-barcoded 5' primer and a J-beta primer mix characterized a second PCR of roughly 6 to 11 cycles. TCRdb re-analysed the 5' RACE reads in MiXCR, keeping a single row per CDR3 protein. The data hold nearly 800,000 distinct CDR3 sequences, with around 25% observed a single time. The J segment lost 5 bases and the V segment lost 5 bases, leaving 12 bases of the junction unmatched. Looked up from germline, CDR1 is SGHNT and CDR2 is YENEEA. CDR3 length: 15 residues. The same specimen was also included in a second study, on T cells of mothers and their children. As that study records: Each mother yielded more than 10 million TCR beta CDR3 reads. Each child yielded 2.5 million to 3 million reads. Researchers report slightly higher, though non-significant, overlap in related mother-child pairs than in unrelated pairs.

Specimen: blood. This sequence joins TRBV11-3 and TRBJ2-7, with 7 bases aligning to TRBD1. This sequence was found in a boy aged 5-17 years in good health. The CDR3: CASSKTTGYGNEQYF. CDR3 nucleotides: TGTGCCAGCAGCAAGACGACAGGGTACGGAAACGAGCAGTACTTC.